A single sample gave rise to the 12 T cell receptor beta chains below, sequenced in a study of neurological immune-mediated disorders. TCRdb independently ran MiXCR on the 5' RACE reads; one entry per CDR3 protein. The sample contains tens of thousands of distinct CDR3 sequences, approximately 4.5% of which appear only once. The sample was PBMCs. The receptors here all came from a man between 18 and 29 years old in good health.

Many counts were recorded for this clonotype. This rearrangement joins TRBV27 to TRBJ1-4; D not resolved. This CDR3 region has 16 residues. With 1 base removed from V and 0 bases from J, the gap between germline ends came to 9 bases. Germline V gene data show CDR1 as MNHEY and CDR2 as SMNVEV (reference sequence). As DNA, the CDR3 is TGTGCCAGCAGTTTATTACCGGACGCAACTAATGAAAAACTGTTTTTT. It yields the protein CASSLLPDATNEKLFF.

Many counts were recorded for this clonotype. This chain uses TRBV20-1 with TRBJ1-2, with 7 bases fitting TRBD1. The germline V gene encodes CDR1 DFQATT and CDR2 SNEGSKA (reference sequence). The CDR3 sequence is 12 residues long. V lost 2 bases to trimming and J lost 8 bases; unmatched junction nucleotides: 5. The CDR3 DNA is TGCAGTGCTAGAAGGGGGCTTCGAGGCTACACCTTC. It translates to CSARRGLRGYTF.

This clonotype was detected many times. V and J are TRBV20-1 and TRBJ2-1; TRBD1 is a possible D gene (5 bases). This CDR3 contains 16 residues. V was shortened by 3 bases and J by 2 bases, with 17 bases between the two germline ends. Germline V gene sequence: CDR1 DFQATT, CDR2 SNEGSKA (reference sequence). The CDR3 DNA reads TGCAGTGCTAGTGTACCTCAGGGTAGGACCTACAATGAGCAGTTCTTC. The encoded protein is CSASVPQGRTYNEQFF.

This clonotype was counted ten times or more. CDR3 loop: CASSQDGYSNQPQHF. CDR3 bases: TGTGCCAGCAGCCAAGACGGTTATAGCAATCAGCCCCAGCATTTT. J is TRBJ1-5 and V is TRBV3-1; D is ambiguous. Trimming stripped 0 bases from V and 0 bases from J, with 6 bases between. In germline, CDR1 is LGHDT, CDR2 YNNKEL (reference sequence). CDR3 length equals 15 residues. The whole variable domain, filled in from reference TRBV3-1 and TRBJ1-5, reads DTAVSQTPKYLVTQMGNDKSIKCEQNLGHDTMYWYKQDSKKFLKIMFSYNNKELIINETVPNRFSPKSPDKAHLNLHINSLELGDSAVYFCASSQDGYSNQPQHFGDGTRLSIL.

This clonotype was seen many times. V usage is TRBV27 and J usage is TRBJ2-3; TRBD2 is a possible D gene (7 bases). The CDR3 extends over 14 amino acids. The V and J ends lost 7 bases and 5 bases respectively, with 16 bases between them. The germline CDR1 and CDR2 sequences are MNHEY and SMNVEV (reference sequence). CDR3 sequence (DNA): TGTGCCAGCAAGGGGGGGGCGCCGATAGATACGCAGTATTTT. This encodes CASKGGAPIDTQYF.

At least ten counts were recorded for this clonotype. The chain has TRBV5-1 and TRBJ2-3; D gene unclear. Trimming took off 0 bases at V and 5 bases at J, with 10 bases between the two ends. This CDR3 is 14 amino acids long. CDR1 and CDR2 from the germline V gene are SGHRS and YFSETQ. As DNA, the CDR3 is TGCGCCAGCAGCTTGGTGAGGCAAGAAGATACGCAGTATTTT. This encodes CASSLVRQEDTQYF. Combining the CDR3 with reference TRBV5-1 and TRBJ2-3 gives the whole variable domain KAGVTQTPRYLIKTRGQQVTLSCSPISGHRSVSWYQQTPGQGLQFLFEYFSETQRNKGNFPGRFSGRQFSNSRSEMNVSTLELGDSALYLCASSLVRQEDTQYFGPGTRLTVL.

In this sample, this clonotype turned up many times. The chain couples TRBV20-1 to TRBJ1-1; D not certain. The V and J ends lost 3 bases and 1 base respectively, with 9 bases between them. CDR1 and CDR2 (germline): DFQATT, SNEGSKA (reference sequence). The CDR3 is 13 residues long. In DNA, the CDR3 is TGCAGTGCTAGTCGTCGAGAGAACACTGAAGCTTTCTTT. Translation: CSASRRENTEAFF.

In this sample, this clonotype turned up many times. The V gene is TRBV20-1, the J gene TRBJ2-2; TRBD1 aligns across 9 bases. The J segment lost 8 bases and the V segment lost 5 bases, leaving 6 bases of the junction unmatched. Germline CDR1 DFQATT, CDR2 SNEGSKA (reference sequence). There are 13 residues in the CDR3. The CDR3 region is CSAARTGEGELFF. In DNA, the CDR3 is TGCAGTGCTGCGCGGACAGGGGAGGGGGAGCTGTTTTTT.

This clonotype has at least ten counts. V gene TRBV5-1 combines with J gene TRBJ2-2; TRBD2 matches at 7 bases. This CDR3 is built from 15 residues. CDR1 and CDR2 (germline): SGHRS, YFSETQ. The junction had 3 bases not matched to a gene; V was cut back by 4 bases and J by 0 bases. CDR3 protein: CASSPAGTNTGELFF. DNA for the CDR3: TGCGCCAGCAGCCCAGCGGGGACGAACACCGGGGAGCTGTTTTTT.

This clonotype has at least ten counts. The J gene is TRBJ1-2, the V gene TRBV6-5, with TRBD1 matching over 7 bases. Trimming at V came to 6 bases and at J to 8 bases, leaving 12 bases not matched to a gene. CDR1 is MNHEY, CDR2 SVGAGI, per germline. The CDR3 sequence is 14 residues long. CDR3 bases: TGTGCCAGCAGCCAGGGGGAGGGGGCGCGGGGCTACACCTTC. Residues: CASSQGEGARGYTF.

This clonotype was picked up many times. The J gene is TRBJ1-1, the V gene TRBV5-1; possibly TRBD1 for D (5 bases). The CDR3 has 14 residues. Germline V gene lookup returns CDR1 SGHRS and CDR2 YFSETQ. Trimming shortened V by 3 bases and J by 3 bases, and 12 bases separated the two germline ends. CDR3 region: CASSWITGDTEAFF. CDR3 in DNA: TGCGCCAGCAGCTGGATTACAGGAGACACTGAAGCTTTCTTT.

This clonotype was observed at least ten times. The genes are TRBV19 and TRBJ1-2; D gene ambiguous. The CDR3 consists of 14 residues. CDR1 LNHDA and CDR2 SQIVND come from the germline V gene (reference sequence). The ends were cut back, 10 bases at V and 4 bases at J, with 19 bases in the middle. The CDR3 here is CATSPRHAFYGYTF. The CDR3 region has the DNA TGTGCCACCTCCCCTAGGCACGCTTTCTATGGCTACACCTTC.